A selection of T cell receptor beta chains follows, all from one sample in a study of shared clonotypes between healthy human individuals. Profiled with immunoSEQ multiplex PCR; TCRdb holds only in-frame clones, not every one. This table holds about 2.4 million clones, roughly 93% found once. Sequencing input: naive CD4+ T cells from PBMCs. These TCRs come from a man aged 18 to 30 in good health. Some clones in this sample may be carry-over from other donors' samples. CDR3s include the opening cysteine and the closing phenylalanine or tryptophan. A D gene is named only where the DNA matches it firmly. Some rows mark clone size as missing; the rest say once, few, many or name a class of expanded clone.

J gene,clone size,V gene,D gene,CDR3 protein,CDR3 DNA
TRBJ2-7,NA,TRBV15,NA,CATSRDHRDSPYEQYF,TGTGCCACCAGCAGAGATCACAGGGACTCGCCCTACGAGCAGTACTTC
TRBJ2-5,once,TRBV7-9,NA,CASSTNLDTLGTQYF,TGTGCCAGCAGTACTAATCTCGACACCTTGGGGACCCAGTACTTC
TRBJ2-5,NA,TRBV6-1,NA,CASTLGKTQYF,TGTGCCAGCACCCTCGGAAAGACCCAGTACTTC
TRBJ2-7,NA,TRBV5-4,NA,CASSLQGLAYEQYF,TGTGCCAGCAGCTTACAGGGTCTCGCTTACGAGCAGTACTTC
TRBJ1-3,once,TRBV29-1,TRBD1,CSVAGTGGLFGNTIYF,TGCAGCGTGGCCGGGACAGGGGGCTTGTTTGGAAACACCATATATTTT
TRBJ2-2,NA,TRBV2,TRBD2,CASGTSGIHTGELFF,TGTGCCAGCGGGACTAGCGGGATCCACACCGGGGAGCTGTTTTTT
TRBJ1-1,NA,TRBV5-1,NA,CASSFSTGNTEAFF,TGCGCCAGCAGCTTCTCGACAGGAAACACTGAAGCTTTCTTT
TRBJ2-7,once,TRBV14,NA,CASSQDRGSSYEQYF,TGTGCCAGCAGCCAAGATCGGGGCTCCTCCTACGAGCAGTACTTC
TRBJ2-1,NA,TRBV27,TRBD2,CASSPRTSGVRRSYNEQFF,TGTGCCAGCAGTCCTCGGACTAGCGGGGTAAGAAGATCCTACAATGAGCAGTTCTTC
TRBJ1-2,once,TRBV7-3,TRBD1,CASSLTGDSYGYTF,TGTGCCAGCAGCTTAACCGGGGACAGCTATGGCTACACCTTC
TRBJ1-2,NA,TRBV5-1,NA,CASSLAREPYGYTF,TGCGCCAGCAGCTTGGCCAGGGAACCCTATGGCTACACCTTC
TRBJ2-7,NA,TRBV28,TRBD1,CASSPGTGGSGEQYF,TGTGCCAGCAGCCCGGGGACAGGGGGTTCTGGCGAGCAGTACTTC
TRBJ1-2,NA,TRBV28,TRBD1,CASSLRTGGVYGYTF,TGTGCCAGCAGTTTGAGGACAGGGGGGGTCTATGGCTACACCTTC
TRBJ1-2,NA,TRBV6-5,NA,CASNESPGYGYGYTF,TGTGCCAGCAACGAATCCCCGGGCTATGGGTATGGCTACACCTTC
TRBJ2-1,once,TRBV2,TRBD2,CASAIRMASGEQFF,TGTGCCAGCGCCATCAGGATGGCTAGCGGTGAGCAGTTCTTC
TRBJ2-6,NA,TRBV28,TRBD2,CATSGGKGANVLTF,TGTGCCACTTCGGGGGGGAAAGGGGCCAACGTCCTGACTTTC
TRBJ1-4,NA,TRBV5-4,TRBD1,CASSQKSGGTGYEKLFF,TGTGCCAGCAGCCAAAAGAGCGGTGGGACAGGGTATGAAAAACTGTTTTTT
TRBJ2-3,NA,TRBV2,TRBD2,CASRPSGSTDTQYF,TGTGCCAGCAGGCCTAGCGGGAGCACAGATACGCAGTATTTT
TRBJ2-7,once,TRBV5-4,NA,CASSNYQGTYEQYF,TGTGCCAGCAGCAACTACCAGGGGACCTACGAGCAGTACTTC
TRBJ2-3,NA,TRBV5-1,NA,CASSREVGAAQYF,TGCGCCAGCAGCCGCGAAGTGGGGGCCGCGCAGTATTTT
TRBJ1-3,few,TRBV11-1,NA,CASRSPASSGNTIYF,TGTGCCAGCAGATCACCAGCCTCCTCTGGAAACACCATATATTTT
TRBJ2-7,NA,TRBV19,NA,CASSLVGGIDEQYF,TGTGCCAGTAGCCTCGTTGGAGGGATCGACGAGCAGTACTTC
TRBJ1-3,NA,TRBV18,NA,CASSPPGRGGGNTIYF,TGTGCCAGCTCACCGCCAGGGAGGGGAGGTGGAAACACCATATATTTT
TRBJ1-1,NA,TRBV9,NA,CASTQIFMNTEAFF,TGTGCCAGCACTCAGATTTTCATGAACACTGAAGCTTTCTTT
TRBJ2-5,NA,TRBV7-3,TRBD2,CASSLGEREFGETQYF,TGTGCCAGCAGCTTAGGTGAGCGGGAGTTCGGAGAGACCCAGTACTTC
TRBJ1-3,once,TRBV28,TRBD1,CASSSTTGVHTIYF,TGTGCCAGCAGCTCTACCACAGGGGTACACACCATATATTTT
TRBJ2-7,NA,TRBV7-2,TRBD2,CASSLSPPGLAGYEQYF,TGTGCCAGCAGCTTATCCCCTCCGGGACTAGCGGGCTACGAGCAGTACTTC
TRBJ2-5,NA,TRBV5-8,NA,CASAGGRGTQYF,TGTGCCAGCGCCGGGGGTCGGGGGACCCAGTACTTC
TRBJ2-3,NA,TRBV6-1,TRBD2,CASSLGLAGTDTQYF,TGTGCCAGCAGTCTTGGACTAGCGGGCACAGATACGCAGTATTTT
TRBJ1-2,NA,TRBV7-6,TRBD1,CASSPMTGYGYTF,TGTGCCAGCAGCCCCATGACAGGGTATGGCTACACCTTC
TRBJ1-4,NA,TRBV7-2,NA,CASSSGGGDGEKLFF,TGTGCCAGCAGCTCCGGGGGAGGGGATGGTGAAAAACTGTTTTTT
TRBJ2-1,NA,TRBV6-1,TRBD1,CASKFGTGTNEGQFF,TGTGCCAGCAAATTCGGGACAGGAACTAATGAAGGGCAGTTCTTC
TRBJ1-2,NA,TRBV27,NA,CASSPLTPPTGGYTF,TGTGCCAGCAGCCCGCTGACTCCCCCAACTGGGGGCTACACCTTC
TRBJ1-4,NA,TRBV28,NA,CASRDGVAEKLFF,TGTGCCAGCCGTGACGGGGTAGCCGAAAAACTGTTTTTT
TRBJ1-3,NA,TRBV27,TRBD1,CASKTGTSGNTIYF,TGTGCCAGCAAGACAGGGACTTCTGGAAACACCATATATTTT
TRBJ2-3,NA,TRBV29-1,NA,CSVSQGDTQYF,TGCAGCGTTTCCCAGGGCGATACGCAGTATTTT
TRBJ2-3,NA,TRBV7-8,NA,CASSPRPYTQYF,TGTGCCAGCAGCCCCAGACCATATACGCAGTATTTT
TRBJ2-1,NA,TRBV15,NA,CATSPRLTYSYNEQFF,TGTGCCACCAGCCCCCGACTGACCTACTCATACAATGAGCAGTTCTTC
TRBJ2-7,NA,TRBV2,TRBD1,CASSKQGAAYEQYF,TGTGCCAGCAGTAAACAGGGGGCCGCCTACGAGCAGTACTTC
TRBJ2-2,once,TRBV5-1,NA,CASSLAGDTGELFF,TGCGCCAGCAGCTTGGCCGGGGACACTGGGGAGCTGTTTTTT
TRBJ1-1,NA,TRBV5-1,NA,CASSPRGAGERTEAFF,TGCGCCAGCAGCCCGCGGGGGGCTGGGGAAAGGACTGAAGCTTTCTTT
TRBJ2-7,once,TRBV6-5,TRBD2,CASIPSGTYEQYF,TGTGCCAGCATTCCTAGCGGCACCTACGAGCAGTACTTC
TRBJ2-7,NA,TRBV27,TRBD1,CASRDRVYSYEQYF,TGTGCCAGCAGGGACAGGGTGTACTCCTACGAGCAGTACTTC
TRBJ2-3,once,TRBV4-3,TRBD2,CASSRQGLAGGSVLADTQYF,TGCGCCAGCAGCCGACAGGGACTAGCGGGAGGGTCGGTTTTGGCAGATACGCAGTATTTT
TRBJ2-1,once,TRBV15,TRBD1,CATSREGGQYNEQFF,TGTGCCACCAGCAGAGAAGGGGGACAGTACAATGAGCAGTTCTTC
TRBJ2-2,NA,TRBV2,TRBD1,CASSGQGWAGELFF,TGTGCCAGCAGTGGACAGGGATGGGCCGGGGAGCTGTTTTTT